The rows below give T cell receptor beta chains drawn from one sample of a study of blood T cell repertoires in COVID-19. The repertoire was sequenced with immunoSEQ multiplex PCR; TCRdb's copy has only in-frame clones and lacks some. The sample records some 330,000 clones, 70% to 90% being singletons. Specimen: peripheral blood. These receptors originate from a woman between 50 and 59 years old with active or convalescent COVID-19. Both conserved end residues are part of each CDR3. The order of the fields is CDR3 protein, J gene, V gene, clone size. The listing skips clone size in some rows; elsewhere it reads once, few, many or a size class.

CDR3: CASTLQAGEYNEQFF
J: TRBJ2-1
V: TRBV19
size: -

CDR3: CASSLAPGTRWSGSYNEQFF
J: TRBJ2-1
V: TRBV5-1
size: -

CDR3: CASSLKFSLGLAGVLNTGELFF
J: TRBJ2-2
V: TRBV27
size: -

CDR3: CAWSMGQGANSPLHF
J: TRBJ1-6
V: TRBV30
size: -

CDR3: CATSREGTVFGNTIYF
J: TRBJ1-3
V: TRBV15
size: -

CDR3: CASRIGDYSFGAQYF
J: TRBJ2-5
V: TRBV25-1
size: -

CDR3: CASRDKTGGDTGELFF
J: TRBJ2-2
V: TRBV7-3
size: -

CDR3: CASSSGQGVFYEQYF
J: TRBJ2-7
V: TRBV19
size: -

CDR3: CASSGSGRAKGDTQYF
J: TRBJ2-3
V: TRBV28
size: -

CDR3: CAWRGTGTMNTEAFF
J: TRBJ1-1
V: TRBV30
size: -

CDR3: CASSWTGGKETQYF
J: TRBJ2-5
V: TRBV5-1
size: few

CDR3: CASSVAADSRFSGNTIYF
J: TRBJ1-3
V: TRBV9
size: once

CDR3: CASSYSHVEQYF
J: TRBJ2-7
V: TRBV6-2/TRBV6-3
size: -

CDR3: CASSLTGTSLYEQYF
J: TRBJ2-7
V: TRBV11-2
size: -

CDR3: CASSPFTQGIRNTEAFF
J: TRBJ1-1
V: TRBV18
size: -

CDR3: CASRRAAEAFF
J: TRBJ1-1
V: TRBV12-3/TRBV12-4
size: -

CDR3: CASRYGGEKLFF
J: TRBJ1-4
V: TRBV2
size: -

CDR3: CASSAGQGGTEAFF
J: TRBJ1-1
V: TRBV7-9
size: -

CDR3: CASSPDRDRADTQYF
J: TRBJ2-3
V: TRBV6-2/TRBV6-3
size: -

CDR3: CASSLEFPGRNTGELFF
J: TRBJ2-2
V: TRBV7-2
size: -

CDR3: CASSLARTGGNYGYTF
J: TRBJ1-2
V: TRBV5-1
size: -

CDR3: CASSQDDRSEQYF
J: TRBJ2-7
V: TRBV3-1/TRBV3-2
size: -

CDR3: CASSLQGFYSPLHF
J: TRBJ1-6
V: TRBV7-9
size: -

CDR3: CASRAQAGGPNEQFF
J: TRBJ2-1
V: TRBV27
size: -

CDR3: CASSQDLRGLAGVIDTGELFF
J: TRBJ2-2
V: TRBV4-2
size: -

CDR3: CASSADRRKETQYF
J: TRBJ2-5
V: TRBV2
size: -

CDR3: CASSFSGQPQHF
J: TRBJ1-5
V: TRBV12-3/TRBV12-4
size: -

CDR3: CASSLLSERTDTQYF
J: TRBJ2-3
V: TRBV5-6
size: -

CDR3: CASSLGRHNEQFF
J: TRBJ2-1
V: TRBV7-8
size: -

CDR3: CSVVALNSYEQYF
J: TRBJ2-7
V: TRBV29-1
size: -

CDR3: CASSLVRTGGETQYF
J: TRBJ2-5
V: TRBV7-9
size: -

CDR3: CASSLAPGQEYGYTF
J: TRBJ1-2
V: TRBV11-1
size: -

CDR3: CASSQLAGEETQYF
J: TRBJ2-5
V: TRBV3-1/TRBV3-2
size: -

CDR3: CASSLGTSGRGGTDTQYF
J: TRBJ2-3
V: TRBV5-1
size: -

CDR3: CSVEEGRGSFHTIYF
J: TRBJ1-3
V: TRBV29-1
size: -

CDR3: CASSRRSSGNTIYF
J: TRBJ1-3
V: TRBV25-1
size: -

CDR3: CASSRSGQGPQPQHF
J: TRBJ1-5
V: TRBV7-2
size: -

CDR3: CASSSQGREYEKLFF
J: TRBJ1-4
V: TRBV28
size: -

CDR3: CASSPEGQGMNTEAFF
J: TRBJ1-1
V: TRBV2
size: -

CDR3: CASSLNTGSSYGYTF
J: TRBJ1-2
V: TRBV7-8
size: -

CDR3: CASSGRTGPANEKLFF
J: TRBJ1-4
V: TRBV19
size: -

CDR3: CASSQGVSLPGQGTRGYTF
J: TRBJ1-2
V: TRBV3-1/TRBV3-2
size: -

CDR3: CASSQGAHSYNEQFF
J: TRBJ2-1
V: TRBV28
size: -

CDR3: CASVGAPNTGELFF
J: TRBJ2-2
V: TRBV2
size: -

CDR3: CASSPWGAGANVLTF
J: TRBJ2-6
V: TRBV6-5
size: -

CDR3: CASSLGPTSGRTDTF
J: TRBJ1-2
V: TRBV5-6
size: once

CDR3: CASSLSGHNGYTF
J: TRBJ1-2
V: TRBV12-3/TRBV12-4
size: -

CDR3: CASSPDRGRDAFF
J: TRBJ1-1
V: TRBV5-1
size: -

CDR3: CASSRGTANEKLFF
J: TRBJ1-4
V: TRBV7-9
size: -

CDR3: CSVPPGQGYNEQFF
J: TRBJ2-1
V: TRBV29-1
size: few

CDR3: CASRSKDRVSQPQHF
J: TRBJ1-5
V: TRBV28
size: -

CDR3: CASSPEDRGYGYTF
J: TRBJ1-2
V: TRBV18
size: -